Listed here is a single T cell receptor (beta chain). Which antigen it targets is not known. Base-call qualities are not available, and no considerably larger clone is one nucleotide away. The germline V gene sets CDR1 to LGHNT and CDR2 to FRNRAP. V is reduced by 0 bases and J by 5 bases, leaving a spacing of 28 bases between them. There are 20 amino acids in the CDR3, from cysteine to phenylalanine inclusive. The sequence is cut down to CDR3 DNA, 60 bases in frame from base 1. The CDR3 regions of human TCRbeta chains were analyzed by immunosequencing. The paper's processing steps were these. TCRs in the repertoires were compared against a reference library of SARS-CoV-2-specific TCRs that had been generated with the MIRA antigen-specificity platform. Breadth was defined as the fraction of unique TCRs that were SARS-CoV-2-associated. Depth was defined as the fraction of total T cells that were SARS-CoV-2-associated. Using the MIRA data, every spike-specific TCR was mapped to the spike region that the TCR reacted to and assigned to either a CD4 or a CD8 class. Log10-transformed breadth and depth values were compared by one-way ANOVA with Sidak's multiple comparisons tests. TCRdb mirrors the immuneACCESS table, restricted to in-frame sequences. Some clones are absent from its copies; in checked studies, under half trace to an unresolved V gene, and the reason for the others is unknown. V and J calls and clone size follow that table, whereas D and trimming were derived from the DNA. The sample has 150,000 or so clones on record, roughly 90% of them singletons. Clones ranked in the top ten supply over 1.1% of the sample.

This sample stems from a study of T cell responses to AZD1222 COVID-19 vaccine (TCRdb year 2021). General notes on the study: AZD1222 recipients whose second dose came at about 4 weeks and those whose second dose came at about 12 weeks were combined into one group, since spike-specific TCR depth and breadth did not differ between the two schedules. Trial participants were enrolled by age into 18-55, 56-69 and 70-plus year subgroups, with approximately 150, 28 and 58 TCR-sequenced participants respectively. A total of 233 trial participants underwent TCR sequencing, of whom 200 to 220 had received two doses of AZD1222 and around 25 had received two doses of the MenACWY control vaccine. What the study reported, not specific to this receptor: Participants were mostly white British and included more females than males, and it was suggested by the authors that clonal diversity may have been underestimated. Epitopes outside the regions mutated in the B.1.351 and B.1.1.7 variants were reportedly recognized by nearly half of the unique spike-specific TCRs. Because no day 14 peak-response samples were available, repertoires were characterized only after the peak T cell response. Conclusions about previously exposed vaccinees were limited because only five to seven AZD1222 recipients were SARS-CoV-2 seropositive at baseline. After two AZD1222 doses, both the breadth and the depth of spike-specific TCRs were significantly higher than at day 0 and than in MenACWY recipients. In the small 56-69-year group, the increase in depth fell short of significance, most likely because of low power. CD4 TCRs associated with the vaccine covered the entire spike protein, and the dominant responses were in regions 160-218 and 743-854.

The sample's time point label, in plain terms: baseline before first vaccination. The vaccinee samples were drawn from two UK trials, COV001 and COV002, one of which was a single-blind randomized controlled phase 2/3 trial testing AZD1222 (ChAdOx1 nCoV-19) in healthy adults. For TCRbeta chain sequencing, PBMC samples were collected from trial participants at day 0 and at day 28 after the second dose. This clonotype was obtained from an adult in good health. This sequence uses TRBV12-5 and TRBJ2-5, with a tentative D gene TRBD2 over 6 matching bases. The input for sequencing was peripheral blood, taken on day 0 of AZD1222 vaccination. The CDR3 region: CASGLVRTAGPGLPRETQYF. The DNA sequence follows: TGTGCTAGTGGTTTGGTAAGGACGGCTGGCCCGGGACTGCCGCGGGAGACCCAGTACTTC.